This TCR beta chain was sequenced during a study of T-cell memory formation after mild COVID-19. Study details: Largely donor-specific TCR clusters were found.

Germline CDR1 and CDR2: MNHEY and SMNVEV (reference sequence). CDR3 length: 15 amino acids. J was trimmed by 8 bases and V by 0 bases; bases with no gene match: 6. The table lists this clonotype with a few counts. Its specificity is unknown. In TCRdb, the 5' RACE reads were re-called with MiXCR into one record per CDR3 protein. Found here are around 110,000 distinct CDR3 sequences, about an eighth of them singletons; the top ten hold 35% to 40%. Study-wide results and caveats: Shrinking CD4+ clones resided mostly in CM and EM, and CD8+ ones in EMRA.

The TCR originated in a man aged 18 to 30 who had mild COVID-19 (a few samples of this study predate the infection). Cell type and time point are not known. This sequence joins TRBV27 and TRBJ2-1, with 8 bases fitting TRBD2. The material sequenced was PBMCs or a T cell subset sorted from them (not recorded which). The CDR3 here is CASSLSRTGLDEQFF. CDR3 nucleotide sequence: TGTGCCAGCAGTTTATCGCGGACGGGACTAGATGAGCAGTTCTTC.